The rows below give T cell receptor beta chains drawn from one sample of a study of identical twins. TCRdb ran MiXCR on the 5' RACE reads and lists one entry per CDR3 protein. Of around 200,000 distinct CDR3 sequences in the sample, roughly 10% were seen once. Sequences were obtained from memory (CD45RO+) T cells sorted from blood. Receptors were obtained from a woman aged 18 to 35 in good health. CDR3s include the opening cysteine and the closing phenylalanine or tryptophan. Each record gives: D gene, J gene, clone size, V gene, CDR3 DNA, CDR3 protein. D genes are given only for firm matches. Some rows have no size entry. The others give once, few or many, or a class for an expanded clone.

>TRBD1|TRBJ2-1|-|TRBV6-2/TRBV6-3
TGTGCCAGCAGTTACTCGACGACAGGGTTGTACAATGAGCAGTTCTTC
CASSYSTTGLYNEQFF
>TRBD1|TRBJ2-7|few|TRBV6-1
TGTGCCAGCAAAAAAACAGGGGGTGAGACCTACGAGCAGTACTTC
CASKKTGGETYEQYF
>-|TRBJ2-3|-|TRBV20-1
TGCAGTGCTAGAGATTGGGCCCGGCTGACTAGGGAGGATACGCAGTATTTT
CSARDWARLTREDTQYF
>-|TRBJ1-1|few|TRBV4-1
TGCGCCAGCAGCCTCCGACAGTGGAACACTGAAGCTTTCTTT
CASSLRQWNTEAFF
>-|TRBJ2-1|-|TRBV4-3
TGCGCCAGCAGCCAAGCGGGAGAGACCTACAATGAGCAGTTCTTC
CASSQAGETYNEQFF
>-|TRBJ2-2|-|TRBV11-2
TGTGCCAGCAGCTTATTTCGACCCGGGGAGCTGTTTTTT
CASSLFRPGELFF
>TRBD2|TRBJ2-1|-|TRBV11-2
TGTGCCAGCAGCCTACTAGCGGAGTACAATGAGCAGTTCTTC
CASSLLAEYNEQFF
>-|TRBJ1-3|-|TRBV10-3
TGTGCCATCAGTTCCAGGGTTCCCTTTGGAAACACCATATATTTT
CAISSRVPFGNTIYF
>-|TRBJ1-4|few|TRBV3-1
TGTGCCAGCAGCCTGGAGGGGGAAAAACTGTTTTTT
CASSLEGEKLFF
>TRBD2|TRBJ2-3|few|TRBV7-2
TGTGCCAGCAGCGAGACTAGCGGGGGGGCCGATACGCAGTATTTT
CASSETSGGADTQYF
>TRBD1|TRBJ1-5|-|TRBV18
TGTGCCAGCTCACCAAACAGGGGACAGCCCCAGCATTTT
CASSPNRGQPQHF
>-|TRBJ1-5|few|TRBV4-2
TGTGCCAGCAGCCAAGATGGCCAGAATCAGCCCCAGCATTTT
CASSQDGQNQPQHF
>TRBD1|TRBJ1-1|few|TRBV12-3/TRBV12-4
TGTGCCAGCAGGGGACAGGGCGGTGGAACTGAAGCTTTCTTT
CASRGQGGGTEAFF
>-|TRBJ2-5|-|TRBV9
TGTGCCAGCAGGGGTAGCGGCCAAGAGACCCAGTACTTC
CASRGSGQETQYF
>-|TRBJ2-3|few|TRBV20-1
TGCAGTGCTAGGATTAGGGGCATCACAGATACGCAGTATTTT
CSARIRGITDTQYF
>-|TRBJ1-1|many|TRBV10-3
TGTGCCATCAAAGGGACCACTGAAGCTTTCTTT
CAIKGTTEAFF
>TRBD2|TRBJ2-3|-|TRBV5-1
TGCGCCAGCAGCTTGCGCGGGACTAGCGGGACCCGAAGCACAGATACGCAGTATTTT
CASSLRGTSGTRSTDTQYF
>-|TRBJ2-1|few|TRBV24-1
TGTGCCACCAGTGATTTAGGGCGCAATGAGCAGTTCTTC
CATSDLGRNEQFF
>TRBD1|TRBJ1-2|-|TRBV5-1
TGCGCCAGCAGCCCTACAGGGACAGGGAAGTATGGCTACACCTTC
CASSPTGTGKYGYTF
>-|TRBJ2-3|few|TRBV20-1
TGCAGTGCCAGCCGGCGGGACCGCCACACAGATACGCAGTATTTT
CSASRRDRHTDTQYF
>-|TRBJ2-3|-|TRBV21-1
TGTGCCAGCACCCAAAGTTCCCTGGGGGCCCACCTCGATACGCAGTATTTT
CASTQSSLGAHLDTQYF
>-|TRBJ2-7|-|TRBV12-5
TGTGCTAGTGGTCACAGGGCCTACGAGCAGTACTTC
CASGHRAYEQYF
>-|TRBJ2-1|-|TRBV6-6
TGTGCCAGCACGGGGAGTGGGGAGCAGTTCTTC
CASTGSGEQFF
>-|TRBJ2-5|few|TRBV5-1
TGCGCCAGCAGCTTTGGGGCAGCTGGCCAAGAGACCCAGTACTTC
CASSFGAAGQETQYF
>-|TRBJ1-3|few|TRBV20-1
TGCAGTGCTTCGGGACGGCTCTCTGGAAACACCATATATTTT
CSASGRLSGNTIYF
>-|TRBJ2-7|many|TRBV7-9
TGTGCCAGCAGCCCCCGACTGCTGAAGCAGTACTTC
CASSPRLLKQYF
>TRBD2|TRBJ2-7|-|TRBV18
TGTGCCAGCTCACCGCTTCCACTTAGCGGGAGTTTGTACGAGCAGTACTTC
CASSPLPLSGSLYEQYF
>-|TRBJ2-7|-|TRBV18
TGTGCCAGCTCACCACCGCTAGCCAACACCTACGAGCAGTACTTC
CASSPPLANTYEQYF
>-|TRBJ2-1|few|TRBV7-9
TGTGCCAGCAGCACCGTCAATGAGCAGTTCTTC
CASSTVNEQFF
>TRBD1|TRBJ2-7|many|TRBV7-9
TGTGCCAGCAGCTCCCCCGGGACAGGGGGTATTGGCGAGCAGTACTTC
CASSSPGTGGIGEQYF
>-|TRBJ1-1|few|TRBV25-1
TGTGCCAGCAGTGCTACCACTGAAGCTTTCTTT
CASSATTEAFF
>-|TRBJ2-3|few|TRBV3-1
TGTGCCAGCAGCCAAACCCTAGACGGGATTAAAATCACAGATACGCAGTATTTT
CASSQTLDGIKITDTQYF
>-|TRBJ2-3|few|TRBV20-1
TGCAGTGCTAGAGATTTTGCGCCTAGCACAGATACGCAGTATTTT
CSARDFAPSTDTQYF
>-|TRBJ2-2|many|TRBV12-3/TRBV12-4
TGTGCCAGCAGTTATATGTCTCCCGGGGAGCTGTTTTTT
CASSYMSPGELFF
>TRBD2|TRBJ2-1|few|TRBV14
TGTGCCAGCAGCCACAGAACACTAGGGACTAGCTCCTACAATGAGCAGTTCTTC
CASSHRTLGTSSYNEQFF
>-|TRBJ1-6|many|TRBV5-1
TGCGCCAGCAGCCCGGAGCAGGATTCACCCCTCCACTTT
CASSPEQDSPLHF
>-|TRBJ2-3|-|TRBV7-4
TGTGCCAGCAGCTTATCGGCGGCCTCTAGCACAGATACGCAGTATTTT
CASSLSAASSTDTQYF
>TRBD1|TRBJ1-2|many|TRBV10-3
TGTGCCATCAGCTCGACAGGGTTGGGCTACACCTTC
CAISSTGLGYTF
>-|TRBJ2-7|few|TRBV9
TGTGCCAGCAGCGTAGGGGTTTCGGGGGCGGCCTACGAGCAGTACTTC
CASSVGVSGAAYEQYF
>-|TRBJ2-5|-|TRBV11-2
TGTGCCAGCAGCTTTTGGGGCGAGACCCAGTACTTC
CASSFWGETQYF
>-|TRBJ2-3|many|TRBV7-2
TGTGCCAGCAGCTTATTCAGTCAGGGCACAGATACGCAGTATTTT
CASSLFSQGTDTQYF
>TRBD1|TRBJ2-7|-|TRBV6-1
TGTGCCAGCACCCATCCGGGACAGGGGGCTTACGAGCAGTACTTC
CASTHPGQGAYEQYF
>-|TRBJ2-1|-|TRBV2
TGTGCCAGCAGTCCGTGGGTTGAGCAGTTCTTC
CASSPWVEQFF
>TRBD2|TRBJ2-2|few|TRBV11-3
TGTGCCAGCAGCCCTCGTAGCGGGGGGGCTGGGACCGGGGAGCTGTTTTTT
CASSPRSGGAGTGELFF
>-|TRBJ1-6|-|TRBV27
TGTGCCAGCAGTTTGGGGGGTCAGAATTCACCCCTCCACTTT
CASSLGGQNSPLHF
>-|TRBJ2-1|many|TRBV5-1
TGCGCCAGCAGCTTAAATGGTCGGGGGGCCGGCAATGAGCAGTTCTTC
CASSLNGRGAGNEQFF
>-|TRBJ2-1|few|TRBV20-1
TGCAGTGGTCGCTCCTACAATGAGCAGTTCTTC
CSGRSYNEQFF
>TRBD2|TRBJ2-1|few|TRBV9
TGTGCCAGCAGCGTCCTGGGAGGGTTTGATGAGCAGTTCTTC
CASSVLGGFDEQFF
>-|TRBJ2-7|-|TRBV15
TGTGCCACCAGCAGAGATGGTAACGCAGGGCCCCAGTACTTC
CATSRDGNAGPQYF
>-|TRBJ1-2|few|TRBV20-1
TGCAGTGCTAGACAGAGGGCCCTGGGGGGCTACACCTTC
CSARQRALGGYTF
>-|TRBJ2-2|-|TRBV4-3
TGCGCCAGCAGCCACACAAAGAACACCGGGGAGCTGTTTTTT
CASSHTKNTGELFF
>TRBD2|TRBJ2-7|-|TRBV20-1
TGCAGTGGCATAGCGGGGCTATACGAGCAGTACTTC
CSGIAGLYEQYF
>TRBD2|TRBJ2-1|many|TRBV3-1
TGTGCCAGCACCCCGACTAGCGGGGTTTCAACGTGGAATGAGCAGTTCTTC
CASTPTSGVSTWNEQFF
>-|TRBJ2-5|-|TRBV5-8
TGTGCCAGCAGCTTGAGGGACTTCCAAGAGACCCAGTACTTC
CASSLRDFQETQYF